This T cell receptor (beta chain) appears in the sequencing data of a study of CD8 T cell repertoires and HIV-1 epitope variants. Germline-derived CDR1 and CDR2 are SGHVS and FNYEAQ. The CDR3 runs to 14 residues. The V and J ends lost 6 bases and 6 bases, in that order; junction bases with no gene match: 7. Only in-frame clones appear in the TCRdb table, and some are missing; sequencing was by immunoSEQ multiplex PCR. This sample has under 5,500 clones, with roughly 70% found just once. This clone was counted between two and nine times. Its antigen is unidentified. The sequence was obtained from a male donor with HIV. Sequenced input: cultured CD8+ T cells derived from PBMCs. The chain has TRBV7-6 and TRBJ2-1; 8 bases map to TRBD1. The CDR3 coding sequence is TGTGCCAGCAGTTCTGTAGGACAGGGCAATGAGCAGTTCTTC. The encoded protein is CASSSVGQGNEQFF.